This T cell receptor (beta chain) was identified during a study of blood T cell repertoires in COVID-19. For the study at large: Some COVID-19 samples were acute and others convalescent; all came from the United States, Italy and Spain. From T cells, B-cell-depleted T cells, or PBMCs came the material, which was cDNA or gDNA.

Germline V gene sequence: CDR1 LNHDA, CDR2 SQIVND (reference sequence). The germline V and J ends were trimmed by 5 bases and 7 bases, with 23 bases remaining between them. The length of the CDR3 is 16 residues. As originally analysed: For nucleated cells, counts were estimated from reference gene primer amplification. Produced via immunoSEQ multiplex PCR; TCRdb's table is partial and in-frame only. That table supplies the V and J calls and clone size; D and trimming were determined from the DNA. The repertoire holds fewer than 200,000 clones, with less than 90% as singletons. The sample comprised peripheral blood. The sequence was collected from a man in his 70s with active or convalescent COVID-19. V is TRBV19 and J is TRBJ1-2, with D tentatively TRBD1 (5 bases). The CDR3 reads CASSPPPPHRQIGYTF. The CDR3 bases are TGTGCCAGTAGTCCACCACCCCCCCACAGGCAGATTGGCTACACCTTC.